One and the same sample provided the 17 T cell receptor beta chains below, sequenced in a study of graft-versus-host responses after intestinal transplantation. Clones were read by immunoSEQ multiplex PCR, and TCRdb kept only the in-frame ones, dropping some. Counted here are nearly 100,000 clones, approximately 90% occurring once; the ten biggest clones make up more than 15%. The material sequenced was PBMCs, taken 453 days after intestinal transplant. Source of these receptors: a human patient who received an intestinal transplant, so some T cells may come from the graft donor.

The rearrangement joins TRBV10-1 to TRBJ1-5; D is ambiguous. Trimming pared 0 bases from V and 5 bases from J, leaving 14 bases between. The germline gives CDR1 WNHNN, CDR2 SYGVQD (reference sequence). This CDR3 spans 16 amino acids. The CDR3 protein is CASSESGRSDDQPQHF. The CDR3 DNA is TGCGCCAGCAGTGAGTCTGGCCGATCGGATGATCAGCCCCAGCATTTT.

The chain has TRBV14 and TRBJ1-4; D gene uncertain. V was pared by 1 base and J by 0 bases, with 3 bases between. There are 14 residues in the CDR3. Germline V lookup: CDR1 SGHDN, CDR2 FVKESK. The CDR3 nucleotides are TGTGCCAGCAGCCAAGCGGCAACTAATGAAAAACTGTTTTTT. This gives the protein CASSQAATNEKLFF.

The V and J genes are TRBV6-1 and TRBJ1-4, with D possibly TRBD1 on 5 matching bases. The ends were cut back, 0 bases at V and 4 bases at J, with 6 bases in the middle. CDR1 and CDR2 (germline): MNHNS, SASEGT. The CDR3 runs 14 residues. This CDR3 reads CASSEAGGNEKLFF. CDR3 coding DNA: TGTGCCAGCAGTGAAGCGGGGGGTAATGAAAAACTGTTTTTT.

The rearrangement links TRBV19 to TRBJ2-7; D is perhaps TRBD1 (5 bases). Germline CDR1 is LNHDA and CDR2 is SQIVND (reference sequence). V gave up 3 bases and J gave up 6 bases, with 9 bases separating them. This CDR3 spans 12 amino acids. The CDR3 reads CASSIGGAEQYF. CDR3 coding DNA: TGTGCCAGTAGTATCGGTGGGGCCGAGCAGTACTTC. Based on the CDR3 plus reference TRBV19 and TRBJ2-7, the full variable domain is DGGITQSPKYLFRKEGQNVTLSCEQNLNHDAMYWYRQDPGQGLRLIYYSQIVNDFQKGDIAEGYSVSREKKESFPLTVTSAQKNPTAFYLCASSIGGAEQYFGPGTRLTVT.

This sequence joins TRBV12-5 and TRBJ2-2; maybe TRBD2 (5 bases). V lost 7 bases, J lost 6 bases, and 21 bases lay in between. The CDR3 is 16 amino acids. Germline-derived CDR1 and CDR2 are LGHNT and FRNRAP. This CDR3 is CASASPTVASPGELFF. For the CDR3, the DNA is TGTGCTAGTGCCTCACCCACTGTGGCTAGCCCCGGGGAGCTGTTTTTT.

The chain combines TRBV6-5 with TRBJ1-1, with D perhaps matching TRBD1 (5 bases). V was trimmed by 8 bases and J by 4 bases, leaving 14 bases between them. CDR1 is MNHEY and CDR2 is SVGAGI in the germline V gene. This CDR3 is built from 13 residues. The CDR3 reads CASGGGPATEAFF. In nucleotides, the CDR3 is TGTGCCAGCGGGGGGGGTCCGGCCACTGAAGCTTTCTTT.

Here the CDR3 reads CSASLSGVTNEKLFF. The CDR3 DNA follows: TGCAGCGCTTCGCTCTCAGGGGTGACTAATGAAAAACTGTTTTTT. The V and J genes are TRBV29-1 and TRBJ1-4; weak D call: TRBD1 (6 bases). Germline lookup yields CDR1 SQVTM and CDR2 ANQGSEA. V was pared by 7 bases and J by 2 bases, with 17 bases between. The CDR3 has 15 residues.

This rearrangement joins TRBV5-1 to TRBJ1-3, with TRBD1 identical over 9 bases. CDR3 length equals 15 residues. Germline-derived CDR1 and CDR2 are SGHRS and YFSETQ. Trimming cost V 3 bases and J 0 bases; bases outside gene matches: 1. The CDR3 region has the DNA TGCGCCAGCAGCTCGGGACAGGGCTCTGGAAACACCATATATTTT. This codes for CASSSGQGSGNTIYF.

The genes are TRBV7-3 and TRBJ1-3; D is unresolved. The CDR3 consists of 16 residues. Germline CDR1 reads SGHTA; CDR2 reads FQGTGA. V lost 2 bases, J lost 4 bases, and 15 bases lay in between. CDR3 sequence: CASSLEGPTGGNTIYF. For the CDR3, the DNA is TGTGCCAGCAGCTTAGAGGGCCCGACGGGAGGAAACACCATATATTTT.

As DNA, the CDR3 is TGTGCCAGCAGTTACGGGGACCTAGGACAGCCCCAGCATTTT. Amino acid sequence: CASSYGDLGQPQHF. V is TRBV6-5 and J is TRBJ1-5; possibly TRBD1 for D (5 bases). V gave up 2 bases and J gave up 7 bases, with 12 bases separating them. CDR1 is MNHEY and CDR2 is SVGAGI in the germline V gene. The CDR3 loop spans 14 amino acids.

This clone was counted once. The chain is built from TRBV7-3 and TRBJ1-1; 8 positions match TRBD1. The ends lost 7 bases at V and 4 bases at J; junction bases unmatched: 8. This CDR3 has 14 residues. Germline V lookup: CDR1 SGHTA, CDR2 FQGTGA. The CDR3 nucleotides are TGTGCCAGCAAACCAGGGGGCGATACCACTGAAGCTTTCTTT. This sequence encodes CASKPGGDTTEAFF.

J is TRBJ1-6 and V is TRBV6-6; D uncertain. CDR3 size: 14 residues. Per the germline V gene, CDR1 is MNHNY and CDR2 is SVGAGI (reference sequence). Trimming cost V 4 bases and J 0 bases, with 4 bases left between them. CDR3 loop: CASSFASYNSPLHF. The CDR3, as DNA: TGTGCCAGCAGTTTTGCCTCCTATAATTCACCCCTCCACTTT.

The CDR3 DNA sequence: TGCAGCGTTGTAGGGGGTGAGGGACCCTCCAATACGCAGTATTTT. This codes for CSVVGGEGPSNTQYF. The rearrangement links TRBV29-1 to TRBJ2-3; TRBD1 is a possible D gene (6 bases). The V gene's germline CDR1 is SQVTM and CDR2 ANQGSEA. CDR3 length: 15 residues. Trimming removed 4 bases at V and 7 bases at J, with 21 bases between.

CDR3 residues: CASSTRTGGEQETQYF. Here the CDR3 DNA reads TGTGCCAGCAGCACCCGGACAGGGGGGGAGCAAGAGACCCAGTACTTC. V usage is TRBV13 and J usage is TRBJ2-5, with 10 nucleotides matching TRBD1. Looked up from germline, CDR1 is PRHDT and CDR2 is FYEKMQ (reference sequence). V gave up 5 bases and J gave up 2 bases; unmatched junction bases: 8. CDR3 length equals 16 residues.

The chain carries TRBV4-1 and TRBJ2-7; D not resolved. The CDR3 is 15 amino acids. Germline CDR1 is MGHRA and CDR2 is YSYEKL. V lost 1 base, J lost 2 bases, and 12 bases lay in between. The CDR3 loop is CASSQGTELTYEQYF. In nucleotides, the CDR3 is TGCGCCAGCAGCCAAGGTACGGAATTGACCTACGAGCAGTACTTC.

This clone was observed a handful of times. The chain couples TRBV6-1 to TRBJ2-7; the match to TRBD1 covers 7 bases. V dropped 5 bases and J dropped 3; count of bases not matched to a gene: 1. This CDR3 is 12 amino acids long. Germline lookup yields CDR1 MNHNS and CDR2 SASEGT. CDR3 amino acids: CASSRDSYEQYF. For the CDR3, the DNA is TGTGCCAGCAGTCGGGACAGCTACGAGCAGTACTTC.

This sequence joins TRBV5-4 and TRBJ2-7, with 8 bases that match TRBD1. Looked up from germline, CDR1 is SGHNT and CDR2 is YYREEE (reference sequence). V trimming: 10 bases; J trimming: 6 bases; junction bases outside the gene matches: 12. This CDR3 spans 13 amino acids. The CDR3 protein is CAYIVDRVGEQYF. The CDR3 nucleotides read TGTGCCTACATTGTGGACAGGGTGGGCGAGCAGTACTTC. The full variable domain, completed using reference TRBV5-4 and TRBJ2-7, is ETGVTQSPTHLIKTRGQQVTLRCSSQSGHNTVSWYQQALGQGPQFIFQYYREEENGRGNFPPRFSGLQFPNYSSELNVNALELDDSALYLCAYIVDRVGEQYFGPGTRLTVT.